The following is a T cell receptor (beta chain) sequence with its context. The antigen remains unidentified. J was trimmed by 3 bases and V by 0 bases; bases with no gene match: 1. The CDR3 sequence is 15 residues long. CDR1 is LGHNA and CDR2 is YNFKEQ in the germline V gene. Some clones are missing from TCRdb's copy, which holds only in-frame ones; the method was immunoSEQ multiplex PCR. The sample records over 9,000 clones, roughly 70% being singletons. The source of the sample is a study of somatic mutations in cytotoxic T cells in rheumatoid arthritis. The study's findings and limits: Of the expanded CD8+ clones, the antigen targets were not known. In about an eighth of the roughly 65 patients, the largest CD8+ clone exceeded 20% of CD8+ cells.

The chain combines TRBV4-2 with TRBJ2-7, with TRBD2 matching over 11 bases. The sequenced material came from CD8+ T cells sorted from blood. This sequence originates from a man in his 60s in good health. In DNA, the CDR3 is TGTGCCAGCAGCCAAGATACTAGCGGGAGCTACGAGCAGTACTTC. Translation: CASSQDTSGSYEQYF.